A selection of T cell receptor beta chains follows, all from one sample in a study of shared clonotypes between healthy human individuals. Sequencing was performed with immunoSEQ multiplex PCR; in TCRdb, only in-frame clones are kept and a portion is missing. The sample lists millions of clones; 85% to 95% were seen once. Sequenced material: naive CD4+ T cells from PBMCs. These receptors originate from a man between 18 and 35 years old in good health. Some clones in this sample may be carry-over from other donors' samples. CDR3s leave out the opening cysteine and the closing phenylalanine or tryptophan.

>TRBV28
ASSLDRGAGNTIY
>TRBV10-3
AISEPDSGRNTEAF
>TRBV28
ASSKRQGLYNEQF
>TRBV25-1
ASSELSSPLH
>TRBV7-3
ASSQDRSSYEQY
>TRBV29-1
SVSGPSYEQY
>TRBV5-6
ASSLRGSSDTQY
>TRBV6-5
ASSYSFLAKNIQY
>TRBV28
ASSRQSTDTQY
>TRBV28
ASSLDWDTEAF
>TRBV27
ASSSWTSAGADTQY
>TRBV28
ASNKGGQGNTEAF
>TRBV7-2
ASSLEGSHSYNEQF
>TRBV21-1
ASSKGNRGQETQY
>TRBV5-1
ASSLESGSLDTGELF
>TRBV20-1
SAGQTGAAF
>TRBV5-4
ASMQDVRQSRANVLT
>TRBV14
ASSSLWARGSGELF
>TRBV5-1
ASSPRGNEKLF
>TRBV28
ASRDGRTGGPPF
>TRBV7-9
ASSLEQAST
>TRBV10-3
AISDAGAAGEKLF
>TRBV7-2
ASSLAVGFRNEQF
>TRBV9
ASSILAGGPNEQF
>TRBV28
ASSPPRHSNQPQH
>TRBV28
ASNLILPSSTDTQY
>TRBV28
ASSLGQPSNQPQH
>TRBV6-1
ASSREIGGELF
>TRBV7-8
ASSPRVPEDYGYT
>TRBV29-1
SVALAGSYNEQF
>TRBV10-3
AISVLGETQY
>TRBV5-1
ASSFSPSGYNEQF
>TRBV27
ASSRPSTNNEQF
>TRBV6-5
ASSYQLAGGSNEQF
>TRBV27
ASSTGWQPQH